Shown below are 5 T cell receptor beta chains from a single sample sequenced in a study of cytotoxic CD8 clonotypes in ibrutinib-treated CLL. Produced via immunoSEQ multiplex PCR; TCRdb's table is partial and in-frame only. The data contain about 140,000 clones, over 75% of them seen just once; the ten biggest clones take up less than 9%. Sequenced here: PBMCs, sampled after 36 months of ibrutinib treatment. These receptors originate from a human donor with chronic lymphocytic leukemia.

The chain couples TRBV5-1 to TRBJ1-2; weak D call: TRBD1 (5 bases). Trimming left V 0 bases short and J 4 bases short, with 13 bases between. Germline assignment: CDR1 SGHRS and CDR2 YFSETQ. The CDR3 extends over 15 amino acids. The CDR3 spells CASSLGSGTSYGYTF. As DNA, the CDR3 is TGCGCCAGCAGCTTGGGGTCAGGGACGAGCTATGGCTACACCTTC. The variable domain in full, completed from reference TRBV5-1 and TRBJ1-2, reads KAGVTQTPRYLIKTRGQQVTLSCSPISGHRSVSWYQQTPGQGLQFLFEYFSETQRNKGNFPGRFSGRQFSNSRSEMNVSTLELGDSALYLCASSLGSGTSYGYTFGSGTRLTVV.

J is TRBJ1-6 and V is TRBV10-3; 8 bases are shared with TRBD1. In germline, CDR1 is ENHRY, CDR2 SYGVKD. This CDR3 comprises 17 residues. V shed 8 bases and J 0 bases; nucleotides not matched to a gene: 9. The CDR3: CAIQDNRGSSYNSPLHF. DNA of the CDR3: TGTGCCATCCAGGACAACAGGGGGAGCTCCTATAATTCACCCCTCCACTTT.

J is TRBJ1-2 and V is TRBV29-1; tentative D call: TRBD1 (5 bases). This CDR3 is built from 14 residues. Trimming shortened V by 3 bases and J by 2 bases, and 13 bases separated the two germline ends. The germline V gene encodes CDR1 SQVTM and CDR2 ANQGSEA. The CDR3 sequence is CSVDHPTANYGYTF. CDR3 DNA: TGCAGCGTTGACCACCCGACAGCCAACTATGGCTACACCTTC. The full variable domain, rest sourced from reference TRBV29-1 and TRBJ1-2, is SAVISQKPSRDICQRGTSLTIQCQVDSQVTMMFWYRQQPGQSLTLIATANQGSEATYESGFVIDKFPISRPNLTFSTLTVSNMSPEDSSIYLCSVDHPTANYGYTFGSGTRLTVV.

The CDR3 loop is CASSLVLGTGEARANVLTF. CDR3 bases: TGTGCCAGCAGCTTGGTCTTGGGGACAGGGGAAGCAAGAGCCAACGTCCTGACTTTC. This chain links TRBV11-2 with TRBJ2-6, with TRBD1 matching over 10 bases. Germline values: CDR1 SGHAT, CDR2 FQNNGV. The V segment lost 3 bases and the J segment 7 bases; nucleotides outside the gene matches: 15. The CDR3 extends over 19 amino acids. The complete variable domain, with remaining parts taken from reference TRBV11-2 and TRBJ2-6, reads EAGVAQSPRYKIIEKRQSVAFWCNPISGHATLYWYQQILGQGPKLLIQFQNNGVVDDSQLPKDRFSAERLKGVDSTLKIQPAKLEDSAVYLCASSLVLGTGEARANVLTFGAGSRLTVL.

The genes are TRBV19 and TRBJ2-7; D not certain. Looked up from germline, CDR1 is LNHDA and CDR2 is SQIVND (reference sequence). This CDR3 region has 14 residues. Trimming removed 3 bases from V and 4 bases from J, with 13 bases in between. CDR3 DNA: TGTGCCAGTAGTATTCGAACGGAAAGATACGAGCAGTACTTC. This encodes CASSIRTERYEQYF.